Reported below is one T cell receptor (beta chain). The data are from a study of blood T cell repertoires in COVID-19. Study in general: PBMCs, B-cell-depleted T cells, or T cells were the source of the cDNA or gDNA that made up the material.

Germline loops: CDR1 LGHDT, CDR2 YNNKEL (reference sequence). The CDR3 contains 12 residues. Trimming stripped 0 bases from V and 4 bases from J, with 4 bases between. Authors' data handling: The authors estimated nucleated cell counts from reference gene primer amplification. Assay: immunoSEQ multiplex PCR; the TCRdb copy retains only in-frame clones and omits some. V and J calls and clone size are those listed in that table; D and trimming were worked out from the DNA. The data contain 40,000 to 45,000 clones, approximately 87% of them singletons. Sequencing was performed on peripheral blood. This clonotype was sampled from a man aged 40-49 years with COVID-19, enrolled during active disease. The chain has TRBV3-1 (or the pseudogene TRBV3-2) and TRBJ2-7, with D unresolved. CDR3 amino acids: CASSQDTYEQYF. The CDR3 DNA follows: TGTGCCAGCAGCCAAGACACTTACGAGCAGTACTTC.